Listed here is a single TCR beta chain. Clones were sequenced by immunoSEQ multiplex PCR, and TCRdb holds only the in-frame ones, with some missing. The data contain tens of thousands of clones, 94% of them singletons. This sample is part of a study of technical replicates of blood from a handful of donors. Sequencing was done on a sample of T cells isolated from PBMCs. The TCR sequence derives from a human donor in good health.

DNA for the CDR3: TGTGCCAGCAGGGCCGGGGTCGGGGAGACCCAGTACTTC. Translating it yields CASRAGVGETQYF. The rearrangement links TRBV6-5 to TRBJ2-5; tentatively, D is TRBD2 (5 bases). The V end was cut by 6 bases, the J end by 5 bases, with 13 bases between. The germline V gene encodes CDR1 MNHEY and CDR2 SVGAGI. CDR3 length: 13 amino acids.